This is a list of T cell receptor beta chains from one sample in a study of molecular identifiers for immune sequencing clone quantification. One entry per CDR3 protein results from TCRdb running MiXCR on the PCR reads. The data show 400,000 to 600,000 distinct CDR3 sequences, around 25% seen once. Source material: naive CD8+ T cells from blood, with Jurkat cell RNA spiked in. These receptors came from a human donor in good health. Some libraries in this study had Jurkat cell RNA spiked in. Each CDR3 is given with its conserved first and last residue. D genes are given only for firm matches. Clone sizes are given selectively: once, few, many, or a class where the clone is expanded.

d_gene: NA; v_gene: TRBV21-1; abundance: NA; j_gene: TRBJ2-7; CDR3aa: CASSKEDMGLAFHEQYF; CDR3nt: TGTGCCAGCAGCAAAGAGGATATGGGACTAGCATTCCACGAGCAGTACTTC
d_gene: NA; v_gene: TRBV11-1; abundance: NA; j_gene: TRBJ2-7; CDR3aa: CASSDNGVHYEQYF; CDR3nt: TGTGCCAGCAGCGACAATGGCGTTCACTACGAGCAGTACTTC
d_gene: NA; v_gene: TRBV14; abundance: NA; j_gene: TRBJ2-7; CDR3aa: CASSQFTGIDSEQYF; CDR3nt: TGTGCCAGCAGCCAATTCACCGGGATTGATAGCGAGCAGTACTTC
d_gene: NA; v_gene: TRBV6-2/TRBV6-3; abundance: many; j_gene: TRBJ1-1; CDR3aa: CASSPDRINTEAFF; CDR3nt: TGTGCCAGCAGTCCCGACAGAATCAACACTGAAGCTTTCTTT
d_gene: NA; v_gene: TRBV4-1; abundance: few; j_gene: TRBJ1-1; CDR3aa: CASSQGRGTAAFF; CDR3nt: TGCGCCAGCAGCCAAGGGAGGGGGACTGCAGCTTTCTTT
d_gene: NA; v_gene: TRBV11-2; abundance: many; j_gene: TRBJ2-3; CDR3aa: CASSPGWDGADTQYF; CDR3nt: TGTGCCAGCAGTCCGGGCTGGGACGGCGCAGATACGCAGTATTTT
d_gene: NA; v_gene: TRBV6-2/TRBV6-3; abundance: NA; j_gene: TRBJ1-5; CDR3aa: CASSYPRLGDGKQPQHF; CDR3nt: TGTGCCAGCAGTTACCCGCGGTTGGGCGACGGGAAACAGCCCCAGCATTTT
d_gene: NA; v_gene: TRBV4-3; abundance: many; j_gene: TRBJ2-7; CDR3aa: CASSQDPSGIGYEQYF; CDR3nt: TGCGCCAGCAGCCAAGATCCCTCCGGGATAGGGTACGAGCAGTACTTC
d_gene: TRBD2; v_gene: TRBV9; abundance: NA; j_gene: TRBJ2-3; CDR3aa: CASSALSGGSTDTQYF; CDR3nt: TGTGCCAGCAGCGCTCTTAGCGGGGGTTCCACAGATACGCAGTATTTT
d_gene: NA; v_gene: TRBV29-1; abundance: many; j_gene: TRBJ2-7; CDR3aa: CSAMTGSYSYEQYF; CDR3nt: TGCAGCGCAATGACGGGGTCCTACTCCTACGAGCAGTACTTC
d_gene: NA; v_gene: TRBV23-1; abundance: few; j_gene: TRBJ2-2; CDR3aa: CASSQLGQTNTGELFF; CDR3nt: TGCGCCAGCAGTCAATTGGGCCAGACGAACACCGGGGAGCTGTTTTTT
d_gene: NA; v_gene: TRBV7-8; abundance: many; j_gene: TRBJ2-7; CDR3aa: CASSLYSSSYEQYF; CDR3nt: TGTGCCAGCAGCCTATACTCCAGCTCCTACGAGCAGTACTTC
d_gene: NA; v_gene: TRBV12-3/TRBV12-4; abundance: few; j_gene: TRBJ1-1; CDR3aa: CASSSSGTPEAFF; CDR3nt: TGTGCCAGCAGTTCCTCCGGGACGCCAGAAGCTTTCTTT
d_gene: TRBD2; v_gene: TRBV7-3; abundance: NA; j_gene: TRBJ2-1; CDR3aa: CASSYFSGTSYSEQFF; CDR3nt: TGTGCCAGCAGCTACTTCAGCGGGACTTCCTACAGTGAGCAGTTCTTC
d_gene: TRBD1; v_gene: TRBV12-3/TRBV12-4; abundance: NA; j_gene: TRBJ2-7; CDR3aa: CASSMTGIEQHF; CDR3nt: TGTGCCAGCAGTATGACAGGGATCGAGCAGCACTTC
d_gene: NA; v_gene: TRBV29-1; abundance: many; j_gene: TRBJ2-1; CDR3aa: CSAGRPGSYNEQFF; CDR3nt: TGCAGCGCTGGCCGGCCGGGGTCCTACAATGAGCAGTTCTTC
d_gene: NA; v_gene: TRBV12-3/TRBV12-4; abundance: many; j_gene: TRBJ2-3; CDR3aa: CASSPNRDADTQYF; CDR3nt: TGTGCCAGCAGCCCAAACAGGGATGCGGATACGCAGTATTTT
d_gene: TRBD1; v_gene: TRBV6-2/TRBV6-3; abundance: NA; j_gene: TRBJ1-2; CDR3aa: CASSYQGATNYGYTF; CDR3nt: TGTGCCAGCAGTTACCAGGGGGCGACTAACTATGGCTACACCTTC
d_gene: TRBD1; v_gene: TRBV27; abundance: few; j_gene: TRBJ2-7; CDR3aa: CASKTGTGFYWEQYF; CDR3nt: TGTGCCAGCAAAACCGGGACAGGGTTTTATTGGGAGCAGTACTTC
d_gene: NA; v_gene: TRBV30; abundance: NA; j_gene: TRBJ2-3; CDR3aa: CAWTPPDPPSDTQYF; CDR3nt: TGTGCCTGGACCCCGCCCGACCCCCCCTCAGATACGCAGTATTTT
d_gene: TRBD1; v_gene: TRBV4-3; abundance: NA; j_gene: TRBJ1-6; CDR3aa: CASSPSSPTDRDSYNSPLHF; CDR3nt: TGCGCCAGCAGCCCTAGTTCCCCGACCGACAGGGACTCCTATAATTCACCCCTCCACTTT
d_gene: NA; v_gene: TRBV28; abundance: NA; j_gene: TRBJ2-1; CDR3aa: CASSLSIGLTSYNEQFF; CDR3nt: TGTGCCAGCAGTTTATCGATTGGGTTGACCTCCTACAATGAGCAGTTCTTC
d_gene: NA; v_gene: TRBV29-1; abundance: many; j_gene: TRBJ2-1; CDR3aa: CSVEASNREYEQFF; CDR3nt: TGCAGCGTTGAGGCTAGCAATCGGGAGTATGAGCAGTTCTTC
d_gene: NA; v_gene: TRBV19; abundance: NA; j_gene: TRBJ2-7; CDR3aa: CASKSKRGADEQYF; CDR3nt: TGTGCCAGTAAATCAAAACGGGGGGCTGACGAGCAGTACTTC
d_gene: TRBD2; v_gene: TRBV4-3; abundance: NA; j_gene: TRBJ2-7; CDR3aa: CASSQEGWASGMSYEQYF; CDR3nt: TGCGCCAGCAGCCAAGAGGGGTGGGCTAGCGGTATGTCCTACGAGCAGTACTTC
d_gene: TRBD2; v_gene: TRBV28; abundance: NA; j_gene: TRBJ2-4; CDR3aa: CASSPWASGNRDIQYF; CDR3nt: TGTGCCAGCAGCCCATGGGCTAGCGGGAATCGAGACATTCAGTACTTC
d_gene: NA; v_gene: TRBV29-1; abundance: many; j_gene: TRBJ2-3; CDR3aa: CSVSGYTDTQYF; CDR3nt: TGCAGCGTTAGCGGATACACAGATACGCAGTATTTT
d_gene: NA; v_gene: TRBV24-1; abundance: many; j_gene: TRBJ2-1; CDR3aa: CATSDSGSQFF; CDR3nt: TGTGCCACCAGTGATTCGGGGAGTCAGTTCTTC
d_gene: NA; v_gene: TRBV2; abundance: few; j_gene: TRBJ2-7; CDR3aa: CASRRSGEKQYF; CDR3nt: TGTGCCAGCAGACGCTCTGGGGAGAAGCAGTACTTC
d_gene: TRBD1; v_gene: TRBV27; abundance: few; j_gene: TRBJ1-1; CDR3aa: CASSTRDRGLTEAFF; CDR3nt: TGTGCCAGCAGTACCCGGGACAGGGGGCTCACTGAAGCTTTCTTT
d_gene: NA; v_gene: TRBV28; abundance: few; j_gene: TRBJ2-7; CDR3aa: CASRRQSSYEQYF; CDR3nt: TGTGCCAGCAGACGACAGAGCTCCTACGAGCAGTACTTC
d_gene: TRBD1; v_gene: TRBV9; abundance: NA; j_gene: TRBJ1-5; CDR3aa: CASSVEGQPGQPQHF; CDR3nt: TGTGCCAGCAGCGTAGAGGGACAGCCAGGTCAGCCCCAGCATTTT
d_gene: NA; v_gene: TRBV9; abundance: few; j_gene: TRBJ1-1; CDR3aa: CAGSLGPGWAEAFF; CDR3nt: TGTGCCGGCAGTCTTGGACCGGGATGGGCTGAAGCTTTCTTT
d_gene: NA; v_gene: TRBV4-3; abundance: few; j_gene: TRBJ2-1; CDR3aa: CASSQDLANYNEQFF; CDR3nt: TGCGCCAGCAGCCAAGATCTAGCGAACTACAATGAGCAGTTCTTC
d_gene: NA; v_gene: TRBV29-1; abundance: many; j_gene: TRBJ1-2; CDR3aa: CSVERDYGYTF; CDR3nt: TGCAGCGTTGAGAGAGACTATGGCTACACCTTC
d_gene: TRBD1; v_gene: TRBV9; abundance: NA; j_gene: TRBJ1-2; CDR3aa: CASSVDWDRDDYGYTF; CDR3nt: TGTGCCAGCAGCGTAGATTGGGACAGGGATGACTATGGCTACACCTTC
d_gene: NA; v_gene: TRBV20-1; abundance: few; j_gene: TRBJ1-5; CDR3aa: CSARDGRLGVLGQPQHF; CDR3nt: TGCAGTGCTAGAGACGGGAGACTGGGGGTTTTGGGTCAGCCCCAGCATTTT
d_gene: NA; v_gene: TRBV7-6; abundance: NA; j_gene: TRBJ2-7; CDR3aa: CASSHGSSYAAYEQYF; CDR3nt: TGTGCCAGCAGCCACGGCAGCAGCTACGCAGCCTACGAGCAGTACTTC
d_gene: TRBD2; v_gene: TRBV27; abundance: NA; j_gene: TRBJ2-5; CDR3aa: CASSLQLAGGVETQYF; CDR3nt: TGTGCCAGCAGTTTACAACTAGCGGGGGGGGTCGAGACCCAGTACTTC
d_gene: NA; v_gene: TRBV27; abundance: few; j_gene: TRBJ1-3; CDR3aa: CASSSQASGNTIYF; CDR3nt: TGTGCCAGCAGTTCACAGGCTTCTGGAAACACCATATATTTT
d_gene: NA; v_gene: TRBV27; abundance: NA; j_gene: TRBJ1-6; CDR3aa: CASSLSSGVFYNSPLHF; CDR3nt: TGTGCCAGCAGTTTATCGAGCGGGGTCTTCTATAATTCACCCCTCCACTTT
d_gene: TRBD2; v_gene: TRBV4-3; abundance: many; j_gene: TRBJ2-4; CDR3aa: CASSQGTSGIVPNIQYF; CDR3nt: TGCGCCAGCAGCCAAGGGACTAGCGGGATTGTCCCTAACATTCAGTACTTC
d_gene: NA; v_gene: TRBV7-9; abundance: many; j_gene: TRBJ1-5; CDR3aa: CASSLAVSESYQPQHF; CDR3nt: TGTGCCAGCAGCTTAGCCGTGTCAGAGTCTTATCAGCCCCAGCATTTT
d_gene: TRBD2; v_gene: TRBV4-1; abundance: many; j_gene: TRBJ2-1; CDR3aa: CASSHRTTSGGAGEQFF; CDR3nt: TGCGCCAGCAGCCATCGAACAACTAGCGGGGGGGCCGGTGAGCAGTTCTTC
d_gene: TRBD1; v_gene: TRBV27; abundance: NA; j_gene: TRBJ2-3; CDR3aa: CASSFLRDRGTDTQYF; CDR3nt: TGTGCCAGCAGTTTCCTACGGGACAGGGGCACAGATACGCAGTATTTT
d_gene: TRBD1; v_gene: TRBV7-9; abundance: once; j_gene: TRBJ2-5; CDR3aa: CASSSGQGIGTQYF; CDR3nt: TGTGCCAGCAGCTCGGGACAGGGTATAGGGACCCAGTACTTC
d_gene: NA; v_gene: TRBV11-3; abundance: NA; j_gene: TRBJ2-7; CDR3aa: CASSKGATYEQYF; CDR3nt: TGTGCCAGCAGCAAAGGGGCCACCTACGAGCAGTACTTC